The clone carrying this TCR beta chain was seen ten or more times. Antigen unknown. This sample was included in a study of CD8 T cells in ankylosing spondylitis. Findings of the study overall: Ankylosing spondylitis blood seemed to carry a telltale TCR beta motif made of under 10 highly homologous variants.

The CDR3 runs to 17 residues. The germline CDR1 and CDR2 sequences are KGHSH and LQKENI. Unmatched junction bases numbered 9, after V lost 3 bases and J lost 1 base. Each CDR3 protein is one row after TCRdb ran MiXCR on the 5' RACE reads. The sample has around 53,000 distinct CDR3 sequences; 6.5% to 9% are singletons. The specimen sequenced was blood, either unsorted or a sorted T cell fraction (not recorded which). This TCR derives from a female donor with ankylosing spondylitis or in good health (not recorded which). The V gene is TRBV18, the J gene TRBJ2-3; 8 nucleotides agree with TRBD1. The CDR3 DNA is TGTGCCAGCTCACCTTTAGGACAGGGTTCACGCACAGATACGCAGTATTTT. Protein product: CASSPLGQGSRTDTQYF.